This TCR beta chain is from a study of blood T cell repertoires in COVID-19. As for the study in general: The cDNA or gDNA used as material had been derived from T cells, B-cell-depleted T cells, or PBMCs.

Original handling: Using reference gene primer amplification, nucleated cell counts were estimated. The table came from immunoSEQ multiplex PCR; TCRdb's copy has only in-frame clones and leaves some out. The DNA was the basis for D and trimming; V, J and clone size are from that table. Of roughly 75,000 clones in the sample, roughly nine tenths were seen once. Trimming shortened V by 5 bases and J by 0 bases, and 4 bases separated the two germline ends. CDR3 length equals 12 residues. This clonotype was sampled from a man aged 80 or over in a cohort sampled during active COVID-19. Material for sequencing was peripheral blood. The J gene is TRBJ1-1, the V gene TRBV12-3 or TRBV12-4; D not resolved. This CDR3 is CASSPLNTEAFF. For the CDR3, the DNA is TGTGCCAGCAGTCCTCTGAACACTGAAGCTTTCTTT.